This T cell receptor (beta chain) was profiled in a study of CD8+ T cells in alopecia areata. Across the study: Patients received oral tofacitinib, 5 to 10 mg twice daily, for moderate-to-severe alopecia areata.

This clone appeared once. The antigen remains unidentified. RNA extraction was followed by reverse transcription into cDNA, which acted as the sequencing template. Method: immunoSEQ multiplex PCR; TCRdb's copy keeps in-frame clones and lacks some. Among 250,000 to 350,000 clones listed, roughly 60% were seen once. Study-level points and caveats: TCRs were shared less clearly across patients than in mice, possibly for HLA-related reasons. For baseline CD8+ expansion, any link to response stays uncertain with one nonresponder.

Treatment: oral pan-JAK inhibitor, 5-10 mg twice daily. Germline CDR1 and CDR2: DFQATT and SNEGSKA (reference sequence). V was trimmed by 4 bases and J by 5 bases, leaving 5 bases between them. The CDR3 is made up of 10 amino acids. This clonotype originated in a human donor with alopecia areata. This sample comprised CD4+ T cells sorted from blood, obtained around week 54, from a patient treated with tofacitinib. The rearrangement links TRBV20-1 to TRBJ2-5; D is undetermined. CDR3 amino acids: CSAKGETQYF. The CDR3 DNA reads TGCAGTGCTAAGGGTGAGACCCAGTACTTC.